The 6 T cell receptor beta chains below all came from one sample that was sequenced in a study of blood T cells in healthy people across ages. The second PCR ran roughly 6 to 11 cycles with a sample-barcoded 5' primer and J-beta primers. TCRdb reprocessed the 5' RACE reads via MiXCR and lists one record per CDR3 protein. The repertoire holds 1.5 million to 2 million distinct CDR3 sequences, around half seen once, with 2.1% in the top ten. The sample taken for sequencing was blood. Receptors were obtained from a middle-aged woman in good health.

J is TRBJ2-3 and V is TRBV7-2; 9 bases map to TRBD1. V was clipped by 4 bases and J by 4 bases; unmatched bases: 12. Germline-derived CDR1 and CDR2 are SGHTA and FQGNSA. The CDR3 contains 17 residues. The CDR3 sequence: CASSSRGTGSYADTQYF. The CDR3 DNA follows: TGTGCCAGCAGCTCCCGCGGGACAGGGAGCTATGCAGATACGCAGTATTTT.

The rearrangement uses TRBV20-1 and TRBJ2-3; a weak D match, TRBD1 (6 bases). Trimming stripped 5 bases from V and 0 bases from J, with 9 bases between. CDR3 length: 13 amino acids. Per the germline V gene, CDR1 is DFQATT and CDR2 is SNEGSKA (reference sequence). The CDR3 here is CSALGASTDTQYF. The CDR3 nucleotides are TGCAGTGCTCTGGGGGCGAGCACAGATACGCAGTATTTT.

The rearrangement joins TRBV6-2 or TRBV6-3 to TRBJ2-1; D not certain. The CDR3 length is 12 residues. The germline V gene encodes CDR1 MNHEY and CDR2 SVGEGT. Trimming removed 5 bases at V and 2 bases at J, with 4 bases between. The CDR3 reads CASSTAYNEQFF. In DNA, the CDR3 is TGTGCCAGCAGTACTGCCTACAATGAGCAGTTCTTC.

The chain has TRBV20-1 and TRBJ1-6; D possibly corresponds to TRBD1 (5 bases). V lost 4 bases and J 10 bases, leaving 11 bases between the germline ends. The CDR3 covers 12 residues. The germline V gene encodes CDR1 DFQATT and CDR2 SNEGSKA (reference sequence). The CDR3 spells CSATRGQSPLHF. The CDR3 DNA reads TGCAGTGCTACCCGGGGCCAATCACCCCTCCACTTT.

Notes on this clonotype: A read error is likely, as this CDR3 ends without the conserved phenylalanine or tryptophan. The chain links TRBV4-3 to TRBJ2-1; D could derive from TRBD1 or TRBD2 (5 bases each). From germline, CDR1 is LGHNA and CDR2 YSLEER. CDR3 length: 17 residues. Trimming pared 0 bases from V and 0 bases from J, leaving 12 bases between. The CDR3 DNA is TGCGCCAGCAGCCAAGATAGCGCTGGGGCCTCCTACAATGAGCAGTTCCTC. It codes for CASSQDSAGASYNEQFL.

The chain links TRBV4-2 to TRBJ1-1; D might be TRBD1 (5 bases). The germline V gene has CDR1 LGHNA and CDR2 YNFKEQ. The V gene lost 2 bases and the J gene lost 0 bases, with 19 bases spanning the gap. The CDR3 has 18 residues. The CDR3 nucleotides are TGTGCCAGCAGCCAACCGGGACGGGACGTACTGATGAACACTGAAGCTTTCTTT. Its translation: CASSQPGRDVLMNTEAFF.